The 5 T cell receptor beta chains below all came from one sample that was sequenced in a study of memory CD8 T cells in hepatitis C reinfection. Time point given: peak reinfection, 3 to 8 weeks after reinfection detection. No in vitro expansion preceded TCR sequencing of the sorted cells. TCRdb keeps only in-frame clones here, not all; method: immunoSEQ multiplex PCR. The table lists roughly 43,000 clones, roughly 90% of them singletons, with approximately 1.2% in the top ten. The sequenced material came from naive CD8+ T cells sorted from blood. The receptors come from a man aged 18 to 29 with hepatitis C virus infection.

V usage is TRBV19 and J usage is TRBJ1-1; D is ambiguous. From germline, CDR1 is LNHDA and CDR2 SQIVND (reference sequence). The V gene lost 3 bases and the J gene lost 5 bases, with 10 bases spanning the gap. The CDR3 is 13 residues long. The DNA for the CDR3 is TGTGCCAGTAGTATGTCCGGGAGTACTGAAGCTTTCTTT. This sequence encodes CASSMSGSTEAFF. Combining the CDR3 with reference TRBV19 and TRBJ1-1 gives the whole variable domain DGGITQSPKYLFRKEGQNVTLSCEQNLNHDAMYWYRQDPGQGLRLIYYSQIVNDFQKGDIAEGYSVSREKKESFPLTVTSAQKNPTAFYLCASSMSGSTEAFFGQGTRLTVV.

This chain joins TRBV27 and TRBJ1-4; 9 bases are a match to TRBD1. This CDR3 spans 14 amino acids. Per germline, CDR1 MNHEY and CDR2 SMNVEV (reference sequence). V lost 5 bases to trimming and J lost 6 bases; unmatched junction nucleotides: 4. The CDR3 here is CASSLDRGDEKLFF. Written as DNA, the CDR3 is TGTGCCAGCAGTCTGGACAGGGGAGATGAAAAACTGTTTTTT.

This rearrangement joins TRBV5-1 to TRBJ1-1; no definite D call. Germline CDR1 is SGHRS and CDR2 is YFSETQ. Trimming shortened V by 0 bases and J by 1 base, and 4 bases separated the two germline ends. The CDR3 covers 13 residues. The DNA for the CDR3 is TGCGCCAGCAGCTTGGCGTCGAACACTGAAGCTTTCTTT. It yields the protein CASSLASNTEAFF.

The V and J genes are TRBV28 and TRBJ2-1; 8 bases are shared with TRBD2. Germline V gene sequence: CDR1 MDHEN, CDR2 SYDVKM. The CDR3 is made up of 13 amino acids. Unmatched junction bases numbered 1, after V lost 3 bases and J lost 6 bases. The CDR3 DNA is TGTGCCAGCAGTTTCAGCGGGAGCAATGAGCAGTTCTTC. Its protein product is CASSFSGSNEQFF. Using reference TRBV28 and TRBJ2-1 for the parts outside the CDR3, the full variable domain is DVKVTQSSRYLVKRTGEKVFLECVQDMDHENMFWYRQDPGLGLRLIYFSYDVKMKEKGDIPEGYSVSREKKERFSLILESASTNQTSMYLCASSFSGSNEQFFGPGTRLTVL.

This CDR3 is CASSYSGGNFYGYTF. CDR3 nucleotide sequence: TGTGCCAGCAGTTACTCGGGGGGGAACTTCTATGGCTACACCTTC. The chain combines TRBV6-5 with TRBJ1-2; tentatively, D is TRBD1 (5 bases). The germline V and J ends were trimmed by 0 bases and 4 bases, with 12 bases remaining between them. The V gene's germline CDR1 is MNHEY and CDR2 SVGAGI. The CDR3 has 15 amino acids.